This entry concerns a single TCR beta chain. Its antigen remains unknown. Germline CDR1 is SEHNR and CDR2 is FQNEAQ (reference sequence). The CDR3 is 13 residues long. Trimming took off 3 bases at V and 7 bases at J, with 9 bases between the two ends. TCR beta VDJ and CDR3 profiles were obtained from a genomic DNA template. MiXCR, applied by TCRdb to the reads, yields one record per CDR3 protein. The data hold 150,000 to 200,000 distinct CDR3 sequences, with approximately 48% observed a single time. Selection for sequencing was limited to patients who had shown CD8+CD57+ cell expansion by flow cytometry. This sample stems from a study of CD8+CD57+ T cells in acquired aplastic anemia. Whole-study results and caveats: Overlapping CD8+ CDR3 repertoires of patients and controls contained approximately 28 shared sequences.

Sequenced input: sorted CD4+, CD8+, or CD8+CD57+ T cells (not recorded which) from PBMCs. This TCR came from a human donor with aplastic anemia. The rearrangement joins TRBV7-9 to TRBJ2-2; D is unresolved. The CDR3, as DNA: TGTGCCAGCAGCTTCGATCGAGGCGGGGAGCTGTTTTTT. This encodes CASSFDRGGELFF.